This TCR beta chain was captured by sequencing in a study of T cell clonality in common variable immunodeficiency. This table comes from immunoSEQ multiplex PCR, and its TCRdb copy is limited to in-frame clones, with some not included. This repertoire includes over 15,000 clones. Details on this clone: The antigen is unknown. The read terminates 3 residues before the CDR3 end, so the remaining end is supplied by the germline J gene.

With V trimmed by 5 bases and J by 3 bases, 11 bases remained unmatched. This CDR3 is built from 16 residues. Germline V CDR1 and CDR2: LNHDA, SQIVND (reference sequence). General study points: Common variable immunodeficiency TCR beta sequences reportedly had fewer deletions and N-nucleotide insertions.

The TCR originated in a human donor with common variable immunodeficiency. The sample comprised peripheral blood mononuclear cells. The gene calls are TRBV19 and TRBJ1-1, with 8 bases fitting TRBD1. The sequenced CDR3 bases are TGTGCCAGTAGTCCCGGGACAGGTTTAAGGGACACTGAA. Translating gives CASSPGTGLRDTE. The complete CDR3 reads CASSPGTGLRDTEAFF.